These 2 T cell receptor beta chains came from one sample sequenced in a study of technical replicates of blood from several donors. Assay: immunoSEQ multiplex PCR; the TCRdb copy retains only in-frame clones and omits some. The data contain approximately 99,000 clones, 90% to 97% of them singletons. Sequenced material: T cells isolated from PBMCs. These receptors all come from a human donor in good health.

This clone was recorded only once. The V call is TRBV28, the J call TRBJ2-7; 7 nucleotides align to TRBD1. The CDR3 consists of 14 residues. V lost 2 bases and J lost 0; bases outside the gene matches: 1. Germline V gives CDR1 MDHEN, CDR2 SYDVKM. For the CDR3, the DNA is TGTGCCAGCAGTTTAGGGGACAGCTCCTACGAGCAGTACTTC. Residues: CASSLGDSSYEQYF. The entire variable domain, with the rest obtained from reference TRBV28 and TRBJ2-7, is as follows: DVKVTQSSRYLVKRTGEKVFLECVQDMDHENMFWYRQDPGLGLRLIYFSYDVKMKEKGDIPEGYSVSREKKERFSLILESASTNQTSMYLCASSLGDSSYEQYFGPGTRLTVT.

This rearrangement joins TRBV4-1 to TRBJ1-2; TRBD1 matches at 8 bases. The junction had 10 bases not matched to a gene; V was cut back by 5 bases and J by 2 bases. The CDR3 has 16 residues. The germline CDR1 and CDR2 sequences are MGHRA and YSYEKL. The CDR3 nucleotides read TGCGCCAGCAGCTTTGGACAGGGAAATAGGAACTATGGCTACACCTTC. Translating gives CASSFGQGNRNYGYTF.